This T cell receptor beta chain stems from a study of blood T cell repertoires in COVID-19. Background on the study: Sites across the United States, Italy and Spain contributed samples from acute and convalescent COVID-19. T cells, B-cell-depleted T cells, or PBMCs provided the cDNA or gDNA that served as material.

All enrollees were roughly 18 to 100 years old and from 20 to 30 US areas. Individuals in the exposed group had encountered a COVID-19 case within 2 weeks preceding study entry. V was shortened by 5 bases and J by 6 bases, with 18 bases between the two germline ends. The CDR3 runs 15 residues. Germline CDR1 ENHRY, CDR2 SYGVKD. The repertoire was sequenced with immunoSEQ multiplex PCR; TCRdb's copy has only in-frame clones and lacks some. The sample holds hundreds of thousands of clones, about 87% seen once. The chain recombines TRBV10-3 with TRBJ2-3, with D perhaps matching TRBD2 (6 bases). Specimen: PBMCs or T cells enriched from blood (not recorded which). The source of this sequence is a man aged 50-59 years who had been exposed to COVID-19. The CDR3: CAISQLAIPSDTQYF. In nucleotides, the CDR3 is TGTGCCATCAGTCAACTAGCAATTCCCTCCGATACGCAGTATTTT.